This record concerns one T cell receptor beta chain sequence. CDR1 is SGHTA, CDR2 FQGTGA, per germline. There are 16 residues in the CDR3. Trimming left V 5 bases short and J 6 bases short, with 19 bases between. These data belong to a study of blood T cell repertoires in COVID-19. The table came from immunoSEQ multiplex PCR; TCRdb's copy has only in-frame clones and leaves some out. The sample has roughly 380,000 clones, 89% seen once. The TCR originated in a woman aged 40 to 50 with COVID-19, enrolled during active disease. The gene calls are TRBV7-3 and TRBJ2-2, with a weak D call TRBD1 (6 bases). Sequenced sample: peripheral blood. The CDR3 region has the DNA TGTGCCAGCAGCCCCTCCGGGACAACTTACGCCGGGGAGCTGTTTTTT. Amino acid sequence: CASSPSGTTYAGELFF. Drawing the rest from reference TRBV7-3 and TRBJ2-2, the complete variable domain is GAGVSQTPSNKVTEKGKYVELRCDPISGHTALYWYRQSLGQGPEFLIYFQGTGAADDSGLPNDRFFAVRPEGSVSTLKIQRTERGDSAVYLCASSPSGTTYAGELFFGEGSRLTVL.